Following are 7 T cell receptor beta chains from one sample sequenced in a study of cytomegalovirus exposure and HLA in healthy donors. A multiplex PCR was run with 60 Vbeta primers and 13 Jbeta primers. Profiling relied on immunoSEQ multiplex PCR, and the TCRdb table lists in-frame clones only, not all of them. This sample carries approximately 130,000 clones, roughly 79% of them seen once, and the ten largest clones take about 2.9%. The specimen was PBMCs. These receptor sequences come from a boy aged 2 to 10 in good health and CMV-seronegative.

CDR3 region: CASSIGTGTAYNSPLHF. Here the CDR3 DNA reads TGTGCCAGCAGCATCGGGACAGGGACGGCGTATAATTCACCCCTCCACTTT. The chain links TRBV7-9 to TRBJ1-6, with 9 bases aligning to TRBD1. CDR3 length: 17 amino acids. The junction had 9 bases not matched to a gene; V was cut back by 5 bases and J by 4 bases. The germline V gene has CDR1 SEHNR and CDR2 FQNEAQ (reference sequence).

The chain recombines TRBV1 with TRBJ1-2; no check of the table's D call, TRBD1, against the DNA was made. TRBV1 is termed a pseudogene. The CDR3 consists of 15 residues. DNA for the CDR3: TGCACCAGCAGCCACGAACAGGGGGTATTCTATGGCTACACCTTC. Its protein product is CTSSHEQGVFYGYTF.

The rearrangement links TRBV7-2 to TRBJ2-3; weak D call: TRBD2 (5 bases). The CDR3 runs to 17 residues. V dropped 2 bases and J dropped 1 base, with 16 bases sitting between them. Germline lookup yields CDR1 SGHTA and CDR2 FQGNSA. CDR3 sequence: CASSLRESRFRTDTQYF. The CDR3 DNA reads TGTGCCAGCAGCTTACGGGAAAGTCGTTTTCGCACAGATACGCAGTATTTT.

V usage is TRBV2 and J usage is TRBJ2-5; D possibly corresponds to TRBD2 (6 bases). V lost 4 bases, J lost 1 base, and 13 bases lay in between. In germline, CDR1 is SNHLY, CDR2 FYNNEI. The CDR3 contains 15 residues. The CDR3 nucleotides are TGTGCCAGCAGTGTTTCCCGGGACTCCCAAGAGACCCAGTACTTC. Translated, it gives CASSVSRDSQETQYF.

The rearrangement links TRBV2 to TRBJ2-1; D unresolved. Germline assignment: CDR1 SNHLY and CDR2 FYNNEI. The CDR3 consists of 12 residues. Trimming took 6 bases from V and 10 from J, leaving 13 bases between them. The CDR3 region has the DNA TGTGCCAGCAGACCCGACATGGTGGAGCAGTTCTTC. Its protein product is CASRPDMVEQFF.

The chain carries TRBV10-3 and TRBJ1-1; D remains ambiguous. Trimming shortened V by 2 bases and J by 8 bases, and 9 bases separated the two germline ends. The CDR3 sequence is 12 residues long. Germline loops: CDR1 ENHRY, CDR2 SYGVKD. The CDR3 spells CAISEHRVEAFF. The CDR3 DNA sequence: TGTGCCATCAGTGAGCACCGGGTGGAAGCTTTCTTT.

The CDR3 loop is CASSPLAGDSYNEQFF. The DNA of the CDR3 is TGTGCCAGTAGCCCCTTAGCGGGGGACTCCTACAATGAGCAGTTCTTC. The V and J genes are TRBV19 and TRBJ2-1; 9 bases line up with TRBD2. The germline V gene has CDR1 LNHDA and CDR2 SQIVND (reference sequence). The CDR3 has 16 amino acids. J was trimmed by 0 bases and V by 6 bases; bases with no gene match: 6. Full variable domain (rest looked up from reference TRBV19 and TRBJ2-1): DGGITQSPKYLFRKEGQNVTLSCEQNLNHDAMYWYRQDPGQGLRLIYYSQIVNDFQKGDIAEGYSVSREKKESFPLTVTSAQKNPTAFYLCASSPLAGDSYNEQFFGPGTRLTVL.